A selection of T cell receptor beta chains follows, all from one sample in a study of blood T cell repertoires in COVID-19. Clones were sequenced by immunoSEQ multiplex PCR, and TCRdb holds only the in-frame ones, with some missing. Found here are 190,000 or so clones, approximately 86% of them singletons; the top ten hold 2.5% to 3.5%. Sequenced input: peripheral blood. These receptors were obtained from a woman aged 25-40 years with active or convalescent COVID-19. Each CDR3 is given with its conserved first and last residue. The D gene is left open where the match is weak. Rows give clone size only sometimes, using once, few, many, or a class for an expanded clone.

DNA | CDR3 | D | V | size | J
TGTGCCACCAGCAGCAGGGGGGAAAGGGGAAACACCATATATTTT | CATSSRGERGNTIYF | TRBD1 | TRBV15 | - | TRBJ1-3
TGTGCCAGTAGCCGGGACAGTTATGAAAAACTGTTTTTT | CASSRDSYEKLFF | TRBD1 | TRBV19 | - | TRBJ1-4
TGTGCCAGCAGTTTACTACGGACAGGGGACAATGAGCAGTTCTTC | CASSLLRTGDNEQFF | TRBD1 | TRBV27 | - | TRBJ2-1
TGTGCCAGCAGCTTGGGACAGGGGGGAGATGGCTACACCTTC | CASSLGQGGDGYTF | TRBD1 | TRBV13 | - | TRBJ1-2
TGCGCCAGCAGCCCCGGGACAGGGAGTTTCGAGCAGTACTTC | CASSPGTGSFEQYF | TRBD1 | TRBV4-1 | - | TRBJ2-7
TGTGCCAGCAGCTTAACAGGGGGCGACAATTCACCCCTCCACTTT | CASSLTGGDNSPLHF | TRBD1 | TRBV7-9 | - | TRBJ1-6
TGTGCCAGCAGTGAAGCCCCCAGCGGGGGGGCAGATACGCAGTATTTT | CASSEAPSGGADTQYF | TRBD2 | TRBV2 | - | TRBJ2-3
TGCAGTGCTAGTGGAGGAGGGAACTCCTACGAGCAGTACTTC | CSASGGGNSYEQYF | - | TRBV20-1 | few | TRBJ2-7
TGTGCCAGTAGTATAGGGGCAGCATTCTACGAGCAGTACTTC | CASSIGAAFYEQYF | - | TRBV19 | - | TRBJ2-7
TGTGCCAGCTCGGCGGAGGGATCTGAAGCTTTCTTT | CASSAEGSEAFF | - | TRBV18 | - | TRBJ1-1
TGTGCCACCAGTGATTTGGAGACAGCGACGAGCTCCTACAATGAGCAGTTCTTC | CATSDLETATSSYNEQFF | - | TRBV24-1 | few | TRBJ2-1
TGTGCCAGCAGTGAAGCCCGCTGGACAGGAAAGAATGGCTACACCTTC | CASSEARWTGKNGYTF | TRBD1 | TRBV6-1 | - | TRBJ1-2
TGTGCCAGCAGCTCTGCGACTAGCGGGAGAGGCACAGATACGCAGTATTTT | CASSSATSGRGTDTQYF | TRBD2 | TRBV5-4 | - | TRBJ2-3
TGTGCCAGCAGTCTGACGGAGGTTAGCAATCAGCCCCAGCATTTT | CASSLTEVSNQPQHF | - | TRBV6-4 | - | TRBJ1-5
TGTGCCAGTAGTACCGGGACTAGCGGGCGCTCAGATACGCAGTATTTT | CASSTGTSGRSDTQYF | TRBD2 | TRBV19 | - | TRBJ2-3
TGTGCCAGCAGCCAGACAGTTAATCAGCCCCAGCATTTT | CASSQTVNQPQHF | - | TRBV3-1/TRBV3-2 | - | TRBJ1-5
TGTGCCAGCAGCTTACGTCCCGGGGGTTACCAAGAGACCCAGTACTTC | CASSLRPGGYQETQYF | - | TRBV7-9 | few | TRBJ2-5
TGCGCCAGCAGCAATAGCGGGAACGGGGAGCTGTTTTTT | CASSNSGNGELFF | TRBD2 | TRBV5-1 | - | TRBJ2-2
TGTGCCAGCAGCCGGGACATCGGGGACACTGAAGCTTTCTTT | CASSRDIGDTEAFF | - | TRBV7-9 | - | TRBJ1-1
TGTGCCTGGAGGACGGAGCGGGGGTACGCCTACGAGCAGTACTTC | CAWRTERGYAYEQYF | TRBD2 | TRBV30 | - | TRBJ2-7
TGTGCCAGCTCACTGGCAGGGCCCAATGAAAAACTGTTTTTT | CASSLAGPNEKLFF | - | TRBV18 | - | TRBJ1-4
TGTGCCAGTTGTTGGCTAGCGGGGACCGGGGAGCTGTTTTTT | CASCWLAGTGELFF | TRBD2 | TRBV19 | - | TRBJ2-2
TGTGCCAGCAGTTCGCCGGGACAGCTGGCTTATAGCAATCAGCCCCAGCATTTT | CASSSPGQLAYSNQPQHF | TRBD1 | TRBV28 | - | TRBJ1-5
TGTGCCAGCAGCAAAGGACTAGCGGGTACCTCCTACAATGAGCAGTTCTTC | CASSKGLAGTSYNEQFF | TRBD2 | TRBV7-2 | - | TRBJ2-1
TGTGCCAGTAGCCCCCCCGGTCAAGCTTTCTTT | CASSPPGQAFF | - | TRBV19 | - | TRBJ1-1
TGTGCCAGCACCGTAGGGGGGGCTAGCTGGACGAACACTGAAGCTTTCTTT | CASTVGGASWTNTEAFF | - | TRBV28 | - | TRBJ1-1
TGTGCCAGCAGCCAATGGAAGGGACAGGGAACAGATACGCAGTATTTT | CASSQWKGQGTDTQYF | TRBD1 | TRBV3-1/TRBV3-2 | - | TRBJ2-3
TGTGCCAGCAGTTTAGGGGCTAGGCGGGAGACCCAGTACTTC | CASSLGARRETQYF | - | TRBV27 | - | TRBJ2-5
TGTGCCACCAGTGGGCGGACCGGGGAGCTGTTTTTT | CATSGRTGELFF | - | TRBV24-1 | - | TRBJ2-2
TGTGCCAGCAGCCAAGAATCCCGCAGCCAAGAGACCCAGTACTTC | CASSQESRSQETQYF | - | TRBV3-1/TRBV3-2 | - | TRBJ2-5
TGTGCCAGTAGTATCTGGGGCACTAATGAAAAACTGTTTTTT | CASSIWGTNEKLFF | - | TRBV19 | - | TRBJ1-4
TGTGCCAAACAGAACTGGGGAGTGGAGACCCAGTACTTC | CAKQNWGVETQYF | - | TRBV5-4 | - | TRBJ2-5
TGTGCCAGCAGTGATCCAATTGCGGGGCGTCAAGTTGACTATGGCTACACCTTC | CASSDPIAGRQVDYGYTF | - | TRBV6-1 | - | TRBJ1-2
TGCGCCAGCAGCTTGACAGGGGGTACTGAAGCTTTCTTT | CASSLTGGTEAFF | TRBD1 | TRBV5-1 | - | TRBJ1-1
TGTGCCAGCAGACATGGTGGAGGGCTGAACACTGAAGCTTTCTTT | CASRHGGGLNTEAFF | - | TRBV3-1/TRBV3-2 | - | TRBJ1-1
TGTGCCAGCAGCCGAACAGGGATAGCTGGGGCCAACGTCCTGACTTTC | CASSRTGIAGANVLTF | - | TRBV14 | once | TRBJ2-6
TGTGCCAGCAGCACCGGGCTAGCTCGACACGGGTACGAGCAGTACTTC | CASSTGLARHGYEQYF | - | TRBV21-1 | - | TRBJ2-7